This T cell receptor (beta chain) was captured in a study of blood T cell repertoires in COVID-19 (dated by TCRdb to about 2020). With regard to the full study: Samples covering the acute and convalescent phases of COVID-19 were provided by collaborators in the United States, Italy and Spain. The material from the prospective study consisted of cDNA or gDNA derived from T cells, B-cell-depleted T cells, or PBMCs. The dataset comprised deeply sampled blood TCRbeta repertoires from subjects exposed to, actively infected with, or recovered from COVID-19. A freely available public database, intended as a resource for researchers studying the immune response to SARS-CoV-2, is where the repertoires were released. The samples were drawn from two sources: the first 160 participants of the ongoing ImmuneRACE study, and approximately 1,300 subjects contributed by 6 global collaborators. A de-identified subject ID, COVID-19 status, age in years and sex were almost always included in the sample metadata. Where available, HLA class I and class II types were taken from metadata supplied by the sample provider and were not determined by assay-based typing.

The immunoSEQ Assay, a bias-controlled multiplex PCR, was used to amplify TCRbeta CDR3 regions from genomic DNA. Processing in the source paper ran as follows. Within the assay, amplification of reference gene primers was used to estimate how many nucleated cells each sample contained. To quantify the absolute abundance of each unique TCRbeta CDR3 rearrangement, sequence reads were collapsed and filtered. For each sample, productive Simpson clonality was calculated as the square root of Simpson's diversity index across productive rearrangements. TCRdb holds this immuneACCESS table with in-frame rearrangements only. Some clones are missing; in checked studies, unresolved V genes explain under half, and the rest has no known cause. That table is the source of V, J and clone size, and D and trimming were worked out from the DNA. For this sample there are about 150,000 clones; about 85% appear just once. Roughly 2.7% of the sample belongs to the ten largest clones.

Whole blood was collected in K2EDTA tubes by collaborating institutions according to the institutions' own protocols. For TCRbeta analysis, collaborator samples were shipped as frozen whole blood, as isolated PBMCs, or as DNA extracted from either sample type. Cut back by 4 bases and 2 bases, the V and J ends lie 11 bases apart. CDR1 and CDR2 (KGHSH, LQKENI) derive from the germline V gene. From cysteine to phenylalanine, the CDR3 is 14 amino acids long. The only DNA kept is the CDR3, 42 bases in frame from the first base. Study-level results and caveats: Clinical and demographic metadata were provided uncurated, with the amount varying by source and participant.

A word on this clone: Its antigen target is currently unknown. No per-base quality is available; no much larger clone lies one base away.

This clonotype was sampled from a human donor with acute or convalescent COVID-19. The donor label of this sample is uncertain. The V gene is TRBV18 and the J gene is TRBJ1-1; matching of 5 bases hints at TRBD1 as the D gene. Specimen: peripheral blood. The CDR3 sequence is CASSQQGFNTEAFF. The bases are TGTGCCAGCTCACAGCAGGGATTTAACACTGAAGCTTTCTTT.